This is a list of T cell receptor beta chains from one sample in a study of control samples from healthy donors and cancer patients. The table came from immunoSEQ multiplex PCR; TCRdb's copy has only in-frame clones and leaves some out. The sample shows 85,000 to 95,000 clones, 88% of them seen only once. Sequenced sample: blood. The receptors come from a woman in her 70s in good health. Each CDR3 is given with its conserved first and last residue. D genes are given only for firm matches. A row's size may be missing; if present it is once, few, many or a size class.

j_gene: TRBJ1-1
v_gene: TRBV19
abundance: -
d_gene: -
CDR3aa: CASRWGTEAFF
CDR3nt: TGTGCCAGCCGATGGGGTACTGAAGCTTTCTTT

j_gene: TRBJ1-1
v_gene: TRBV7-2
abundance: once
d_gene: TRBD1
CDR3aa: CASSLWDSYTEAFF
CDR3nt: TGTGCCAGCAGCTTATGGGACAGTTACACTGAAGCTTTCTTT

j_gene: TRBJ1-2
v_gene: TRBV5-6
abundance: -
d_gene: TRBD1
CDR3aa: CASSSGTGNMGYTF
CDR3nt: TGTGCCAGCAGCTCGGGGACAGGGAATATGGGCTACACCTTC

j_gene: TRBJ2-1
v_gene: TRBV5-8
abundance: -
d_gene: -
CDR3aa: CASSRLGGRSSYNEQFF
CDR3nt: TGTGCCAGCAGCCGGTTGGGGGGGCGAAGCTCCTACAATGAGCAGTTCTTC

j_gene: TRBJ2-1
v_gene: TRBV6-2/TRBV6-3
abundance: -
d_gene: TRBD2
CDR3aa: CASSYSDLAGGNYNEQFF
CDR3nt: TGTGCCAGCAGTTACTCCGACCTAGCGGGAGGTAACTACAATGAGCAGTTCTTC

j_gene: TRBJ1-1
v_gene: TRBV2
abundance: -
d_gene: -
CDR3aa: CASRSGVNTEAFF
CDR3nt: TGTGCCAGCAGGTCAGGGGTGAACACTGAAGCTTTCTTT

j_gene: TRBJ2-5
v_gene: TRBV19
abundance: -
d_gene: -
CDR3aa: CASSQRQETQYF
CDR3nt: TGTGCCAGTAGCCAGCGGCAAGAGACCCAGTACTTC

j_gene: TRBJ1-1
v_gene: TRBV3-1/TRBV3-2
abundance: -
d_gene: -
CDR3aa: CASRPGKNTEAFF
CDR3nt: TGTGCCAGCAGGCCAGGGAAGAACACTGAAGCTTTCTTT

j_gene: TRBJ1-2
v_gene: TRBV10-3
abundance: -
d_gene: -
CDR3aa: CAISERNYGYTF
CDR3nt: TGTGCCATCAGTGAGAGGAACTATGGCTACACCTTC

j_gene: TRBJ2-1
v_gene: TRBV27
abundance: -
d_gene: -
CDR3aa: CASSLVSTIDNEQFF
CDR3nt: TGTGCCAGCAGTTTAGTTAGCACCATCGACAATGAGCAGTTCTTC

j_gene: TRBJ2-7
v_gene: TRBV2
abundance: -
d_gene: TRBD1
CDR3aa: CASSPGQPSYEQYF
CDR3nt: TGTGCCAGCAGTCCGGGACAGCCATCCTACGAGCAGTACTTC

j_gene: TRBJ2-6
v_gene: TRBV5-1
abundance: -
d_gene: -
CDR3aa: CASSRQQGSGANVLTF
CDR3nt: TGCGCCAGCAGCCGGCAACAGGGCTCAGGGGCCAACGTCCTGACTTTC

j_gene: TRBJ1-2
v_gene: TRBV4-1
abundance: -
d_gene: -
CDR3aa: CASSQVPGEYGYTF
CDR3nt: TGCGCCAGCAGCCAAGTCCCAGGGGAGTATGGCTACACCTTC

j_gene: TRBJ2-2
v_gene: TRBV4-1
abundance: few
d_gene: TRBD2
CDR3aa: CASSQSETSGNTGELFF
CDR3nt: TGCGCCAGCAGCCAATCAGAGACTAGCGGGAACACCGGGGAGCTGTTTTTT

j_gene: TRBJ2-7
v_gene: TRBV7-3
abundance: -
d_gene: TRBD1
CDR3aa: CASRTDRGKEQYF
CDR3nt: TGTGCCAGCAGGACGGACAGGGGAAAGGAGCAGTACTTC

j_gene: TRBJ2-5
v_gene: TRBV7-6
abundance: -
d_gene: -
CDR3aa: CASSLVANQETQYF
CDR3nt: TGTGCCAGCAGCTTAGTCGCGAATCAAGAGACCCAGTACTTC

j_gene: TRBJ2-2
v_gene: TRBV5-1
abundance: -
d_gene: -
CDR3aa: CASSDGRGTGELFF
CDR3nt: TGCGCCAGCAGTGACGGAAGAGGTACCGGGGAGCTGTTTTTT

j_gene: TRBJ1-1
v_gene: TRBV6-2/TRBV6-3
abundance: -
d_gene: -
CDR3aa: CASSYMPRANTEAFF
CDR3nt: TGTGCCAGCAGTTACATGCCGCGGGCGAACACTGAAGCTTTCTTT

j_gene: TRBJ2-3
v_gene: TRBV10-1
abundance: -
d_gene: -
CDR3aa: CASSGGTGSTDTQYF
CDR3nt: TGCGCCAGCAGTGGGGGAACGGGAAGCACAGATACGCAGTATTTT

j_gene: TRBJ1-1
v_gene: TRBV12-3/TRBV12-4
abundance: once
d_gene: -
CDR3aa: CASSLRDGEAFF
CDR3nt: TGTGCCAGCAGTTTAAGGGACGGGGAAGCTTTCTTT

j_gene: TRBJ1-4
v_gene: TRBV10-3
abundance: -
d_gene: -
CDR3aa: CAIKAATNEKLFF
CDR3nt: TGTGCCATCAAGGCCGCAACTAATGAAAAACTGTTTTTT

j_gene: TRBJ1-6
v_gene: TRBV25-1
abundance: once
d_gene: -
CDR3aa: CASSEFGTNSPLHF
CDR3nt: TGTGCCAGCAGTGAATTTGGGACTAATTCACCCCTCCACTTT

j_gene: TRBJ1-1
v_gene: TRBV27
abundance: -
d_gene: TRBD1
CDR3aa: CASSPGTGGYTPEAFF
CDR3nt: TGTGCCAGCAGTCCAGGGACAGGGGGCTATACCCCTGAAGCTTTCTTT

j_gene: TRBJ1-2
v_gene: TRBV6-5
abundance: -
d_gene: TRBD1
CDR3aa: CASSLQGALLGGYTF
CDR3nt: TGTGCCAGCAGTTTACAGGGGGCCCTACTGGGAGGCTACACCTTC

j_gene: TRBJ1-2
v_gene: TRBV5-6
abundance: -
d_gene: -
CDR3aa: CASSLVAATKDYGYTF
CDR3nt: TGTGCCAGCAGCTTGGTGGCTGCTACAAAAGACTATGGCTACACCTTC

j_gene: TRBJ1-1
v_gene: TRBV5-8
abundance: -
d_gene: -
CDR3aa: CASSLRGGPNTEAFF
CDR3nt: TGTGCCAGCAGCTTGAGGGGAGGGCCGAACACTGAAGCTTTCTTT

j_gene: TRBJ2-5
v_gene: TRBV3-1/TRBV3-2
abundance: -
d_gene: -
CDR3aa: CASSQDWRGQETQYF
CDR3nt: TGTGCCAGCAGCCAAGATTGGAGGGGCCAAGAGACCCAGTACTTC

j_gene: TRBJ1-3
v_gene: TRBV5-1
abundance: -
d_gene: TRBD1
CDR3aa: CASSLGLRDSPSRSGNTIYF
CDR3nt: TGCGCCAGCAGCTTGGGCCTCAGGGACAGCCCGTCCCGCTCTGGAAACACCATATATTTT

j_gene: TRBJ1-3
v_gene: TRBV10-3
abundance: once
d_gene: -
CDR3aa: CAISERGNTIYF
CDR3nt: TGTGCCATCAGTGAGCGGGGAAACACCATATATTTT

j_gene: TRBJ1-2
v_gene: TRBV4-1
abundance: -
d_gene: -
CDR3aa: CASSQDSGMGDGYTF
CDR3nt: TGCGCCAGCAGCCAAGATTCTGGGATGGGAGATGGCTACACCTTC

j_gene: TRBJ1-1
v_gene: TRBV29-1
abundance: -
d_gene: -
CDR3aa: CSVERSLNTEAFF
CDR3nt: TGCAGCGTTGAAAGGTCCTTGAACACTGAAGCTTTCTTT

j_gene: TRBJ2-2
v_gene: TRBV5-4
abundance: -
d_gene: -
CDR3aa: CASSLDSITGELFF
CDR3nt: TGTGCCAGCAGCTTAGACAGTATCACCGGGGAGCTGTTTTTT

j_gene: TRBJ1-5
v_gene: TRBV19
abundance: -
d_gene: TRBD1
CDR3aa: CASSVTWTGNQPQHF
CDR3nt: TGTGCCAGTAGTGTCACTTGGACAGGGAATCAGCCCCAGCATTTT